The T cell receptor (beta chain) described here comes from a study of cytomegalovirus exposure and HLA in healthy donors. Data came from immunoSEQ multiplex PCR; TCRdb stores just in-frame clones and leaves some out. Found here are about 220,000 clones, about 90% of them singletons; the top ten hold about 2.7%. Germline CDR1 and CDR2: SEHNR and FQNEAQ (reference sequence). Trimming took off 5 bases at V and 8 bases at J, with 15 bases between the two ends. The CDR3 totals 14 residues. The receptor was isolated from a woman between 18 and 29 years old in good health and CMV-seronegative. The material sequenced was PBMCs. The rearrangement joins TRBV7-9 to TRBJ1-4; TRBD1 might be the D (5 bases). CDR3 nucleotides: TGTGCCAGCAGCACAACGGGGGTTGGAGAAAAACTGTTTTTT. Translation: CASSTTGVGEKLFF.